The present TCR beta chain was sequenced within a study of Ad26.COV2.S vaccination and SARS-CoV-2 variants. For the study at large: Ad26.COV2.S, an intramuscular injection, was given once or twice 56 days apart.

Trimming cost V 5 bases and J 8 bases, with 10 bases left between them. This CDR3 has 12 residues. CDR1 is SGHTA and CDR2 is FQGTGA in the germline V gene. Treatment denoted: roughly 19 received Ad26.COV2.S at low or high dose, single or two shots; 5 received placebo; per-sample allocation not given. The samples date from day 63 after the first vaccine or placebo injection. Method: immunoSEQ multiplex PCR; TCRdb's copy keeps in-frame clones and lacks some. The sample holds roughly 330,000 clones, 85% to 90% seen once. The specimen comprised peripheral blood, sampled in a trial of Ad26.COV2.S vaccine versus placebo. The V call is TRBV7-3, the J call TRBJ2-1, with D possibly TRBD2 on 6 matching bases. This clonotype originated in a person between 18 and 65 years old who received the Ad26.COV2.S COVID-19 vaccine or a placebo. The CDR3 here is CASSRDSDEQFF. CDR3 nucleotides: TGTGCCAGCAGCCGGGACTCAGATGAGCAGTTCTTC.